The rows below give T cell receptor beta chains drawn from one sample of a study of cytomegalovirus exposure and HLA in healthy donors. Generated by immunoSEQ multiplex PCR, the TCRdb table keeps only in-frame clones and is missing some. The sample has about 110,000 clones, 65% to 75% seen once. Sequenced input: PBMCs. The receptors originated from a man aged 40-55 years in good health and CMV-seropositive. Each CDR3 is given with its conserved first and last residue. A D gene is named only where the DNA matches it firmly. Part of the rows lack a size; the others show once, few, many or a class for expanded clones.

clone size | D gene | J gene | V gene | CDR3 DNA | CDR3 protein
NA | TRBD1 | TRBJ1-2 | TRBV10-3 | TGTGCCGTCACCGGGACAGAGATCTATGGCTACACCTTC | CAVTGTEIYGYTF
once | NA | TRBJ1-5 | TRBV4-1 | TGCGCCAGCAAGGCCGCCGAGGAGGGGAAGCAGCCCCAGCATTTT | CASKAAEEGKQPQHF
NA | NA | TRBJ1-2 | TRBV7-2 | TGTGCCAGCAGCTTAGCGCTAGGGGGTGGAGGAGGCTACACCTTC | CASSLALGGGGGYTF
NA | NA | TRBJ1-1 | TRBV6-1 | TGTGCCAGCAGTGCCACAGAGAACACTGAAGCTTTCTTT | CASSATENTEAFF
NA | TRBD2 | TRBJ2-5 | TRBV4-1 | TGCGCCAGCAGCCAAGATGTACTAGCGGGAGTTACGGAGACCCAGTACTTC | CASSQDVLAGVTETQYF
NA | NA | TRBJ2-7 | TRBV6-5 | TGTGCCAGCAACAAGGAGGGGTACGAGCAGTACTTC | CASNKEGYEQYF
NA | NA | TRBJ1-5 | TRBV6-5 | TGTGCCAGCAGTTTGAAGCGGGGGGTAAGCAATCAGCCCCAGCATTTT | CASSLKRGVSNQPQHF
NA | TRBD1 | TRBJ2-7 | TRBV29-1 | TGCAGCGTTGATGTTGGCAGGGGGTCGTACGAGCAGTACTTC | CSVDVGRGSYEQYF
NA | TRBD2 | TRBJ2-1 | TRBV10-3 | TGTGCCATCAGTGCTCCAGCGGGAGCTCGGAATGAGCAGTTCTTC | CAISAPAGARNEQFF
NA | NA | TRBJ1-1 | TRBV19 | TGTGCCAGTAGTATAAGCCTGAACACTGAAGCTTTCTTT | CASSISLNTEAFF
NA | TRBD2 | TRBJ2-5 | TRBV30 | TGTGCCGTCGGACTAGCGGGTCCCCAAGAGACCCAGTACTTC | CAVGLAGPQETQYF
NA | NA | TRBJ1-2 | TRBV5-1 | TGCGCCAGCAGCTTAGACAGATACTATGGCTACACCTTC | CASSLDRYYGYTF
few | TRBD2 | TRBJ2-1 | TRBV5-4 | TGTGCCAGCAGCTTGGGGGGGACTAGCTATGAGCAGTTCTTC | CASSLGGTSYEQFF
NA | NA | TRBJ1-1 | TRBV18 | TGTGCCAGCTCACCCTCCGAGGGCACTGAAGCTTTCTTT | CASSPSEGTEAFF
NA | NA | TRBJ1-4 | TRBV18 | TGTGCCAGCTCAACAGGCGAAAGAGAAAAACTGTTTTTT | CASSTGEREKLFF
few | TRBD1 | TRBJ2-5 | TRBV7-2 | TGTGCCAGCAGCTTAGACTGGACAGGGGTCACGACCCAGTACTTC | CASSLDWTGVTTQYF
NA | NA | TRBJ2-5 | TRBV5-8 | TGTGCCAGCAGCTACAGTCTAGGGGAAGAGACCCAGTACTTC | CASSYSLGEETQYF
NA | NA | TRBJ1-2 | TRBV7-9 | TGTGCCAGCAGCTTACCCGGGAATCTACATGGCTACACCTTC | CASSLPGNLHGYTF
NA | TRBD1 | TRBJ1-5 | TRBV4-2 | TGTGCCAGCAGCCAAGATCTGACCCGTTGGCTTGCAGGGGGTCAGCCCCAGCATTTT | CASSQDLTRWLAGGQPQHF
NA | TRBD2 | TRBJ2-6 | TRBV11-3 | TGTGCCAGCAGCTTCGTAATAGCGGGAGGTGGGGCCAACGTCCTGACTTTC | CASSFVIAGGGANVLTF
NA | NA | TRBJ1-1 | TRBV19 | TGTGCCAGTAGTATCGGACAGCTTGAAGCTTTCTTT | CASSIGQLEAFF
few | NA | TRBJ1-1 | TRBV28 | TGTGCCAGCAGTTTGGGGGACACCATGAACACTGAAGCTTTCTTT | CASSLGDTMNTEAFF
few | TRBD1 | TRBJ1-4 | TRBV5-1 | TGCGCCAGCAGCTCCCTAACAGGGGGAACTAATGAAAAACTGTTTTTT | CASSSLTGGTNEKLFF
NA | NA | TRBJ2-7 | TRBV20-1 | TGCAGTGCTAGACAGTCCTACGAGCAGTACTTC | CSARQSYEQYF
NA | NA | TRBJ2-3 | TRBV4-3 | TGCGCCAGCAGCCAAGTCCCGGGGGATGGGGATACGCAGTATTTT | CASSQVPGDGDTQYF
few | NA | TRBJ2-7 | TRBV6-6 | TGTGCCAGCAGTTTTGGGTGGAGCTACGAGCAGTACTTC | CASSFGWSYEQYF
few | TRBD2 | TRBJ2-3 | TRBV5-4 | TGTGCCAGCAGCTTGTTAGCGGCGGGGGGCACAGATACGCAGTATTTT | CASSLLAAGGTDTQYF
NA | TRBD2 | TRBJ2-3 | TRBV28 | TGTGCCTCCAGAGCGGGAGGGCCCATCGATACGCAGTATTTT | CASRAGGPIDTQYF
NA | TRBD1 | TRBJ1-1 | TRBV7-2 | TGTGCCATTTCAAACATAGGGACAGTGGGAGAAGCTTTCTTT | CAISNIGTVGEAFF
NA | TRBD2 | TRBJ2-1 | TRBV5-1 | TGCGCCAGCAGCTTGGGGCTAGCGGGCATCTACAATGAGCAGTTCTTC | CASSLGLAGIYNEQFF
NA | NA | TRBJ2-1 | TRBV11-2 | TGTGCCAGCAGCCGAACAGGACAGTTGAATGGCAATGAGCAGTTCTTC | CASSRTGQLNGNEQFF
NA | NA | TRBJ2-3 | TRBV13 | TGTGCCAGCAGCTCGCGGTCCTTCACAGATACGCAGTATTTT | CASSSRSFTDTQYF
NA | NA | TRBJ1-2 | TRBV6-5 | TGTGCCAGCAGTTACTCCCGGCAGGGTAACTATGGCTACACCTTC | CASSYSRQGNYGYTF
NA | NA | TRBJ1-5 | TRBV4-2 | TGTGCCAGCAGCCACCTAGGGGAATTGGGTCAGCCCCAGCATTTT | CASSHLGELGQPQHF
few | TRBD2 | TRBJ2-1 | TRBV9 | TGTGCCAGCAGCGTATTCGGCGGGAGCTCCTACAATGAGCAGTTCTTC | CASSVFGGSSYNEQFF
NA | NA | TRBJ2-5 | TRBV28 | TGTGCCAGCAGTAAAGGGGGGGCAGTTGACCAAGAGACCCAGTACTTC | CASSKGGAVDQETQYF
NA | NA | TRBJ2-5 | TRBV9 | TGTGCCAGCAGCGTATCTGGGGCCCAAGAGACCCAGTACTTC | CASSVSGAQETQYF
NA | TRBD2 | TRBJ2-7 | TRBV11-2 | TGTGCCAGCAGCTTTTTTGCTAGCGGGAGTAGCGACGAGCAGTACTTC | CASSFFASGSSDEQYF
NA | TRBD2 | TRBJ2-1 | TRBV7-3 | TGTGCCAGCAGCCTACTAGCGGGAGCGGGTAGCTCCTACAATGAGCAGTTCTTC | CASSLLAGAGSSYNEQFF
NA | NA | TRBJ2-7 | TRBV19 | TGTGCCAGTAGCCAAGTTGGGGGCCTCTCCTACGAGCAGTACTTC | CASSQVGGLSYEQYF
few | TRBD2 | TRBJ2-1 | TRBV4-2 | TGTGCCAGCAGCCCGGGACTAGCGGGGAGGCATGAGCAGTTCTTC | CASSPGLAGRHEQFF
NA | NA | TRBJ1-2 | TRBV7-2 | TGTGCCAGCAGCTTATTCGTCCAGGGGCATGGCTACACCTTC | CASSLFVQGHGYTF
NA | NA | TRBJ2-3 | TRBV5-1 | TGCGCCAGCAGCCCGCCGCTAGTGGGAGAAACAGATACGCAGTATTTT | CASSPPLVGETDTQYF
NA | NA | TRBJ1-5 | TRBV5-8 | TGTGCCAGCAGCCGTGAGGCCAATCAGCCCCAGCATTTT | CASSREANQPQHF
NA | NA | TRBJ1-5 | TRBV27 | TGTGCCAGCAGCAGGTCTCAAAATCAGCCCCAGCATTTT | CASSRSQNQPQHF
NA | TRBD2 | TRBJ2-2 | TRBV5-4 | TGTGCCAGCAGCGGAATAGGACTAGCGGCCGGGGAGCTGTTTTTT | CASSGIGLAAGELFF
NA | NA | TRBJ1-2 | TRBV10-2 | TGCGCCAGCAGTGATTCCGGACAGCCTAACTATGGCTACACCTTC | CASSDSGQPNYGYTF
once | TRBD1 | TRBJ2-5 | TRBV7-9 | TGTGCCAGCCTAGACCAGGGACAGGGGGCGACCCAGTACTTC | CASLDQGQGATQYF
few | TRBD1 | TRBJ1-2 | TRBV27 | TGTGCCAGCAGTTTCGCAGGGGGAAGCTATGGCTACACCTTC | CASSFAGGSYGYTF
few | TRBD1 | TRBJ1-5 | TRBV6-1 | TGTGCCAGCAGTCCAGGGGGAAGAGGCCAGCCCCAGCATTTT | CASSPGGRGQPQHF
NA | NA | TRBJ1-6 | TRBV11-2 | TGTGCCAGCAGCTCCTATACAGGGAAGGGATCACCCCTCCACTTT | CASSSYTGKGSPLHF
NA | NA | TRBJ1-1 | TRBV5-5 | TGTGCCAGCAGCTTTTCGACTGGTGGGAACACTGAAGCTTTCTTT | CASSFSTGGNTEAFF
NA | NA | TRBJ2-1 | TRBV25-1 | TGTGCCAGCAGTAGGTTTGAATCGGGTTTCAATGAGCAGTTCTTC | CASSRFESGFNEQFF
NA | NA | TRBJ1-3 | TRBV30 | TGTGCCTGGAGTGTGTCTCTGGGAGGGTTCTCTGGAAACACCATATATTTT | CAWSVSLGGFSGNTIYF
few | TRBD2 | TRBJ2-1 | TRBV10-2 | TGCGCCAGCATTCCCGGACTAGCGGGAGGTGGCTCCTACAATGAGCAGTTCTTC | CASIPGLAGGGSYNEQFF
NA | NA | TRBJ1-1 | TRBV4-3 | TGCGCCAGCAGCCAAGACGGGGGGAGAGTGGGGAACACTGAAGCTTTCTTT | CASSQDGGRVGNTEAFF
NA | NA | TRBJ1-1 | TRBV27 | TGTGCCAGCAGGATCAGAGGGAACACTGAAGCTTTCTTT | CASRIRGNTEAFF
NA | NA | TRBJ2-5 | TRBV5-1 | TGCGCCAGCAGCTTGGGAGTAACGGAGACCCAGTACTTC | CASSLGVTETQYF
NA | NA | TRBJ1-5 | TRBV19 | TGTGCCAGTAGTATAGGCGGGGGGCTGGGTCAGCCCCAGCATTTT | CASSIGGGLGQPQHF